A selection of T cell receptor beta chains follows, all from one sample in a study of CD8+ T cells in alopecia areata. Sequencing used immunoSEQ multiplex PCR; TCRdb keeps in-frame clones, though not all of them. The table includes 95,000 to 110,000 clones, approximately 58% detected once. The sequenced material came from CD4+ T cells sorted from blood. These receptors originate from a human donor in good health. Each CDR3 is given with its conserved first and last residue. Fields, in order: clone size, CDR3 length, J gene, V gene, D gene, CDR3 DNA, CDR3 protein. A D gene is named only where the DNA matches it firmly. Clone size appears in some rows only: once, few, many, or a class for an expanded clone.

.,13,TRBJ2-5,TRBV19,.,TGTGCCAGTAGTAAGCCGGACGTCGAGACCCAGTACTTC,CASSKPDVETQYF
few,15,TRBJ1-5,TRBV6-5,.,TGTGCCAGCAGTTACGACAGTCGTAGCAATCAGCCCCAGCATTTT,CASSYDSRSNQPQHF
.,13,TRBJ2-7,TRBV29-1,TRBD1,TGCAGCGTCCTCTGGGACAGGGAGGACGAGCAGTACTTC,CSVLWDREDEQYF
.,14,TRBJ2-7,TRBV28,TRBD1,TGTGCCAGCAGTGGGACAGGGGGCACCTACGAGCAGTACTTC,CASSGTGGTYEQYF
.,13,TRBJ1-5,TRBV11-2,.,TGTGCCAGCAGCTTGTCGGGAGGTCAGCCCCAGCATTTT,CASSLSGGQPQHF
.,13,TRBJ1-5,TRBV29-1,TRBD1,TGCAGCGTCCGGGACAGGGAAAATCAGCCCCAGCATTTT,CSVRDRENQPQHF
.,14,TRBJ2-5,TRBV29-1,.,TGCAGCGTTGAAGAGAACCAGCTATCGGAGACCCAGTACTTC,CSVEENQLSETQYF
.,13,TRBJ2-3,TRBV7-2,.,TGTGCCAGCAGCTTAGAGATCACAGATACGCAGTATTTT,CASSLEITDTQYF
.,17,TRBJ2-5,TRBV25-1,TRBD1,TGTGCCAGCAGTGAAACGAGGGACAGGGGATTAGGGGAGACCCAGTACTTC,CASSETRDRGLGETQYF
.,14,TRBJ2-1,TRBV12-5,TRBD1,TGTGCTAGTGGTACAGGGGACTCCTACAATGAGCAGTTCTTC,CASGTGDSYNEQFF
.,15,TRBJ1-1,TRBV29-1,.,TGCAGCGCTATACGCAGCTCCCTCATGAACACTGAAGCTTTCTTT,CSAIRSSLMNTEAFF
few,15,TRBJ2-5,TRBV10-3,.,TGTGCCACTCAATCGGGGGCAGGGCTCGGAGAGACCCAGTACTTC,CATQSGAGLGETQYF
few,10,TRBJ1-1,TRBV29-1,.,TGCAGCGCTGGCACCCGAGAAGCTTTCTTT,CSAGTREAFF
few,13,TRBJ2-1,TRBV6-6,.,TGTGCCAGCAGTCACCTACAGGGCAATGAGCAGTTCTTC,CASSHLQGNEQFF
.,13,TRBJ1-5,TRBV30,.,TGTGCCTGGAGTGTAGTAGAAAATCAGCCCCAGCATTTT,CAWSVVENQPQHF
.,11,TRBJ1-2,TRBV30,.,TGTGCCTGGAGTGTACTCGAGGGCTACACCTTC,CAWSVLEGYTF
once,14,TRBJ2-1,TRBV30,TRBD1,TGTGCCTGGAAATTACAGAAGGGGGCAAATGAGCAGTTCTTC,CAWKLQKGANEQFF
.,16,TRBJ2-1,TRBV5-4,.,TGTGCCAGCAGCCTGTTCCGAGGGGAAACCTACAATGAGCAGTTCTTC,CASSLFRGETYNEQFF
.,13,TRBJ1-3,TRBV29-1,.,TGCAGCGTCAGCCGGGACTCTGGAAACACCATATATTTT,CSVSRDSGNTIYF
.,16,TRBJ2-1,TRBV19,.,TGTGCCAGTAGTATAGATAAGGCGGGGACATACAATGAGCAGTTCTTC,CASSIDKAGTYNEQFF
.,12,TRBJ1-1,TRBV29-1,TRBD1,TGCAGCGCGAACAGGGGTAACACTGAAGCTTTCTTT,CSANRGNTEAFF
once,10,TRBJ2-3,TRBV29-1,.,TGCAGCGTTGAAGTAGCTACGCAGTATTTT,CSVEVATQYF
.,14,TRBJ1-5,TRBV6-1,.,TGTGCCAGCAGGTCCGGGACATCGAGTCAGCCCCAGCATTTT,CASRSGTSSQPQHF
.,12,TRBJ2-5,TRBV9,.,TGTGCCAGCAGCGCTGGGGGTGAGACCCAGTACTTC,CASSAGGETQYF
few,14,TRBJ1-6,TRBV6-1,.,TGTGCCAGCAGTGCCGTAGAGGTCAATTCACCCCTCCACTTT,CASSAVEVNSPLHF
few,13,TRBJ1-3,TRBV6-6,.,TGTGCCAGCATTAAAGACTCTGGAAACACCATATATTTT,CASIKDSGNTIYF
.,15,TRBJ2-6,TRBV5-1,.,TGCGCCAGCAGCTTGGGCGGTGCTGGGGCCAACGTCCTGACTTTC,CASSLGGAGANVLTF
few,18,TRBJ1-5,TRBV5-5,.,TGTGCCAGCAGCCCCCGGCCAGGGGCCATTACCCTTAATCAGCCCCAGCATTTT,CASSPRPGAITLNQPQHF
.,16,TRBJ2-7,TRBV5-1,TRBD1,TGCGCCAGCAGCCCAGGACAGGGGCCGAGCTCCTACGAGCAGTACTTC,CASSPGQGPSSYEQYF
few,16,TRBJ2-2,TRBV18,TRBD1,TGTGCCAGCTCACCCCCGACAGGGGGCAACACCGGGGAGCTGTTTTTT,CASSPPTGGNTGELFF
.,12,TRBJ2-7,TRBV27,.,TGTGCCAGCAGTGCACAGGGGGGGACGCAGTACTTC,CASSAQGGTQYF
.,17,TRBJ2-3,TRBV2,TRBD2,TGTGCCAGCAGTCGACTAGCGGGGGGTTCAGGCACAGATACGCAGTATTTT,CASSRLAGGSGTDTQYF